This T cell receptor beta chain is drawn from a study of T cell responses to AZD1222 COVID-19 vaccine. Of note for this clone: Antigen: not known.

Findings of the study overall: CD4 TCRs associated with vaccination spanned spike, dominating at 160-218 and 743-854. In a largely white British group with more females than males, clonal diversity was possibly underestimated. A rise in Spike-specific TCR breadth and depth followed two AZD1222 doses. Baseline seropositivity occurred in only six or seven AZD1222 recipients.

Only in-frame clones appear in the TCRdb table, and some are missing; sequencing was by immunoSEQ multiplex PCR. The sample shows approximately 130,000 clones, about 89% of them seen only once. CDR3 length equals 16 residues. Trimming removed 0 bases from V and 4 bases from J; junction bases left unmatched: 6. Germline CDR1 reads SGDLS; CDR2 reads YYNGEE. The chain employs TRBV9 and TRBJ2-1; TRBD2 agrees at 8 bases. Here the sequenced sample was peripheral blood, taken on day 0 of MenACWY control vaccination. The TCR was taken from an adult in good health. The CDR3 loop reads CASSVGASGHYNEQFF. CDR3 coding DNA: TGTGCCAGCAGCGTAGGGGCTAGCGGGCATTACAATGAGCAGTTCTTC.